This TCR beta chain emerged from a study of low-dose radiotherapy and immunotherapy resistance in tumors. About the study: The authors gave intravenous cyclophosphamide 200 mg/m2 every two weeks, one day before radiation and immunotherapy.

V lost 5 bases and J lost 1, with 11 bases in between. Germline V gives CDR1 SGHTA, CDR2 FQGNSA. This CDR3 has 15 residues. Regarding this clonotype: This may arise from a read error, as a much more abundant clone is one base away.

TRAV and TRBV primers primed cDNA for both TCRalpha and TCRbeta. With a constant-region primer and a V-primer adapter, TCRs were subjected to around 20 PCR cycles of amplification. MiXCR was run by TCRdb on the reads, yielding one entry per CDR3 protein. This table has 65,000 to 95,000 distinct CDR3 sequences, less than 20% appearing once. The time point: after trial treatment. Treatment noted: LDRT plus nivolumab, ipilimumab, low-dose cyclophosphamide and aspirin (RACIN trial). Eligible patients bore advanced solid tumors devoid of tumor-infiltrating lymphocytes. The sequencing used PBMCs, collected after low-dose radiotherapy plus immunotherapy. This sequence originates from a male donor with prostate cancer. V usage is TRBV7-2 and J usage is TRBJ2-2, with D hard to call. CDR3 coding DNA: TGTGCCAGCAGCCCGACAAACTGGAACACCGGGGAGCTGTTTTTT. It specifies CASSPTNWNTGELFF.